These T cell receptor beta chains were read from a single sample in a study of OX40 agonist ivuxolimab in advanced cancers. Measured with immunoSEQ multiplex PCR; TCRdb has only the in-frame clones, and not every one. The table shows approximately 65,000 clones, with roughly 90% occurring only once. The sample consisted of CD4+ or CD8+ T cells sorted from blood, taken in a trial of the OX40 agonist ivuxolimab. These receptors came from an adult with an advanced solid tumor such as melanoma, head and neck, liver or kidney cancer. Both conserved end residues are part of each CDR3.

CASSAQTGGAGANVLTF TRBJ2-6 TRBV2
CASSPQGGDVSPLHF TRBJ1-6 TRBV11-2
CASSIRGNGYTF TRBJ1-2 TRBV5-5
CASSRDPINEQFF TRBJ2-1 TRBV19
CASSLGNEQFF TRBJ2-1 TRBV11-2
CASSLDRGAYNEQFF TRBJ2-1 TRBV18
CASSVTSTGANVLTF TRBJ2-6 TRBV19
CASSSSGGGYNEQFF TRBJ2-1 TRBV7-2
CASSRGQALSNYGYTF TRBJ1-2 TRBV5-6
CASSRGETQYF TRBJ2-5 TRBV2
CASSQRHGWSDTQYF TRBJ2-3 TRBV14
CASSELGGQPQHF TRBJ1-5 TRBV6-1
CASRNRNSYEQYF TRBJ2-7 TRBV27
CASSLRVNTGELFF TRBJ2-2 TRBV4-1
CASGLPPGYGYTF TRBJ1-2 TRBV12-5
CASSRGTGIRTEAFF TRBJ1-1 TRBV10-2
CASSWEGRPNEQFF TRBJ2-1 TRBV5-4
CASSPPHRGYEQYF TRBJ2-7 TRBV11-2
CASSKVGDSYEQYF TRBJ2-7 TRBV21-1
CASTRNYRGETQYF TRBJ2-5 TRBV19
CASSSGLGSSYEQYF TRBJ2-7 TRBV6-5
CASSRGLTGTGELFF TRBJ2-2 TRBV7-6
CASSGRGRITDTQYF TRBJ2-3 TRBV2
CASSYRDRGRGAFF TRBJ1-1 TRBV2
CASSPFGAGVTETQYF TRBJ2-5 TRBV7-9
CASSFGQGNEKLFF TRBJ1-4 TRBV19
CASSARDGHQETQYF TRBJ2-5 TRBV11-2
CASSQVPSLEQYF TRBJ2-7 TRBV14
CASTPTWGGLTDTQYF TRBJ2-3 TRBV19
CASSPAGTQRSPLHF TRBJ1-6 TRBV11-2
CASGKKRAGQSRANVLTF TRBJ2-6 TRBV12-5
CASGTGGLIFEAFF TRBJ1-1 TRBV6-6
CTGNLETQYF TRBJ2-5 TRBV7-7
CASSIKGSNQPQHF TRBJ1-5 TRBV6-1
CASSGDRSNTEAFF TRBJ1-1 TRBV7-8
CASSGGDDGELFF TRBJ2-2 TRBV5-1
CASSSGTGRYGYTF TRBJ1-2 TRBV7-8
CASSYSGEQYF TRBJ2-7 TRBV6-5
CASSYHSKDSPLHF TRBJ1-6 TRBV6-5
CASSPDEAYSPLHF TRBJ1-6 TRBV7-6
CASSPAQGNSYEQYF TRBJ2-7 TRBV18
CASGCPGGAGEKLFF TRBJ1-4 TRBV12-5
CASSQSGFASSPLHF TRBJ1-6 TRBV4-2
CASPTPGEFYEQYF TRBJ2-7 TRBV5-8
CASNLGTGSPINTEAFF TRBJ1-1 TRBV5-1
CASIPDRAANYGYTF TRBJ1-2 TRBV10-2
CASSDGTGVVYTEAFF TRBJ1-1 TRBV6-1
CASRRPGLAGETQYF TRBJ2-5 TRBV11-2
CASSPGNLYEQYF TRBJ2-7 TRBV7-2
CASSLGQGDEKLFF TRBJ1-4 TRBV7-9
CASSPRQGETQYF TRBJ2-5 TRBV4-1
CASSPKGYNEQFF TRBJ2-1 TRBV5-6
CASSEAFIDTQYF TRBJ2-3 TRBV6-1